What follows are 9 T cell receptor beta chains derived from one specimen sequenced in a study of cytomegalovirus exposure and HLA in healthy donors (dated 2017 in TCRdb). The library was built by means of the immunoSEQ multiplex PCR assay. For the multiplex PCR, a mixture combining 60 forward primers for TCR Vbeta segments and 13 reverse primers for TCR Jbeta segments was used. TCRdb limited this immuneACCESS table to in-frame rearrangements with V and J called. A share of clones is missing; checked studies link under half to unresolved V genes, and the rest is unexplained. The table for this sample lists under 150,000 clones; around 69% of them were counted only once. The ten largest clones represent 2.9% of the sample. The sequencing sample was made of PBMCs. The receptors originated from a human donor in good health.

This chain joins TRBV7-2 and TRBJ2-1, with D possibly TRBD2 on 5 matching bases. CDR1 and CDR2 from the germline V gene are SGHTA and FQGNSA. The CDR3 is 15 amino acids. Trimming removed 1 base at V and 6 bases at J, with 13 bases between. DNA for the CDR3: TGTGCCAGCAGCTTAGAGGTAGCGTCCAGCAATGAGCAGTTCTTC. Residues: CASSLEVASSNEQFF.

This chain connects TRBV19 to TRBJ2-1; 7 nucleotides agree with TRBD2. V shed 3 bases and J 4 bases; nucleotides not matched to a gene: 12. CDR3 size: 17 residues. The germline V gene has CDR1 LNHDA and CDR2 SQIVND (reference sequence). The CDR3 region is CASSISMGLAAYNEQFF. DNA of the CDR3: TGTGCCAGTAGTATCAGTATGGGTCTAGCGGCTTACAATGAGCAGTTCTTC.

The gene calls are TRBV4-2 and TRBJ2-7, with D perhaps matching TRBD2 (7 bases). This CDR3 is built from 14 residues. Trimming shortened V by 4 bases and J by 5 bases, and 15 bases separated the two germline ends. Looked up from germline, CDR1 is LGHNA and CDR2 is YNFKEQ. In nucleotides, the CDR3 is TGTGCCAGCAGCCCCGCGGGCGGGGGCGACGAGCAGTACTTC. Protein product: CASSPAGGGDEQYF.

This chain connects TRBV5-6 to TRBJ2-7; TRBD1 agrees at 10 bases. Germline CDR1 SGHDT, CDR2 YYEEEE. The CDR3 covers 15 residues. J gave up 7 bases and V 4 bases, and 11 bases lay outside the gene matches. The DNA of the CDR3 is TGTGCCAGCAGCGGGACAGGGGCCCCCCGGGTAGAGCAGTACTTC. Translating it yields CASSGTGAPRVEQYF.

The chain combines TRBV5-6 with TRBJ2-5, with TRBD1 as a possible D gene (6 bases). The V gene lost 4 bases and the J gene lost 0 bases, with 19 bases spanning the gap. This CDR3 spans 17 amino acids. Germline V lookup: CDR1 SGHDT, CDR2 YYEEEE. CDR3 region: CASSNGQTDLYQETQYF. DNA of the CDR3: TGTGCCAGCAGCAATGGACAGACCGACCTGTACCAAGAGACCCAGTACTTC.

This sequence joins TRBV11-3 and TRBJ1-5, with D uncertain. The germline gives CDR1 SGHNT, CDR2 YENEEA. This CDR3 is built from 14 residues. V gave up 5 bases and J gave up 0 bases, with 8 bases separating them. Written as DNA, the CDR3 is TGTGCCAGCAGCCCCCGCGTTAGCAATCAGCCCCAGCATTTT. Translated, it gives CASSPRVSNQPQHF.

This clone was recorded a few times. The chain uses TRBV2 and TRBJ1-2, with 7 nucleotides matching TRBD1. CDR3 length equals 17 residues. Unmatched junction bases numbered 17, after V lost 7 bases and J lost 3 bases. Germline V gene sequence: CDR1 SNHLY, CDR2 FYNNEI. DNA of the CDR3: TGTGCCAGCAACGGAGGGACAGAAACCCTAAAGGACTATGGCTACACCTTC. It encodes CASNGGTETLKDYGYTF.

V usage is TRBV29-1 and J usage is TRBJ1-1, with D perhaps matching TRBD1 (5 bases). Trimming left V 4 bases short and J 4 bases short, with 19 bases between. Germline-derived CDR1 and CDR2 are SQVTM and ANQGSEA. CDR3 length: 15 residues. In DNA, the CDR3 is TGCAGCGTTGGGTCGCGGGGACCCGAGAGCACTGAAGCTTTCTTT. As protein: CSVGSRGPESTEAFF.

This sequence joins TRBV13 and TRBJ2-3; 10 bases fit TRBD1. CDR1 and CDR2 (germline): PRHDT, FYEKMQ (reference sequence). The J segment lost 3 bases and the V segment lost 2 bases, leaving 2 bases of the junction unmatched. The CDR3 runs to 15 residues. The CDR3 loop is CASSLWDRGTDTQYF. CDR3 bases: TGTGCCAGCAGCTTATGGGACAGGGGAACAGATACGCAGTATTTT.